Sequencing of this T cell receptor beta chain was carried out in a study of T cell changes during pregnancy in multiple sclerosis. TCRdb's copy holds only in-frame clones and misses some; the assay was immunoSEQ multiplex PCR. The sample lists some 40,000 clones, roughly 93% seen once, with roughly 0.4% in the top ten. V dropped 6 bases and J dropped 6; count of bases not matched to a gene: 9. Germline V CDR1 and CDR2: SGHTA, FQGNSA. The CDR3 is 14 residues long. This sequence joins TRBV7-2 and TRBJ1-2, with 8 bases aligning to TRBD1. The receptor comes from a female donor with multiple sclerosis, enrolled in a pregnancy study. Sequenced here: CD4+ T cells from peripheral blood mononuclear cells, sampled in the first trimester of pregnancy. The CDR3: CASSFRQGRNGYTF. The CDR3 DNA is TGTGCCAGCAGTTTCCGACAGGGGAGGAATGGCTACACCTTC. The full variable domain, rest sourced from reference TRBV7-2 and TRBJ1-2, is GAGVSQSPSNKVTEKGKDVELRCDPISGHTALYWYRQSLGQGLEFLIYFQGNSAPDKSGLPSDRFSAERTGGSVSTLTIQRTQQEDSAVYLCASSFRQGRNGYTFGSGTRLTVV.